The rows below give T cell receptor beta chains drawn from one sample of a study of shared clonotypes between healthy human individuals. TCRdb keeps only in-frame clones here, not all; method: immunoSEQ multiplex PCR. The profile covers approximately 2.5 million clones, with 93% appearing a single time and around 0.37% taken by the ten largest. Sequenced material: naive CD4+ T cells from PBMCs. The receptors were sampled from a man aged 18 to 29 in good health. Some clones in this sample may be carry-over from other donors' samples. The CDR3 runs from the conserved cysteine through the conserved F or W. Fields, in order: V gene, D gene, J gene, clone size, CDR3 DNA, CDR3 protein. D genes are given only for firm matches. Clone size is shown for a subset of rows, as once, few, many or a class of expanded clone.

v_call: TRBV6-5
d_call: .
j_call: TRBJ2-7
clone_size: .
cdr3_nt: TGTGCCAGCAGTTACTCTAGGGGACAACACTACGAGCAGTACTTC
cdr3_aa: CASSYSRGQHYEQYF

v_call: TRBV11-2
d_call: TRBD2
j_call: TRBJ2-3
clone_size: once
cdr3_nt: TGTGCCAGCAGCTTAGTGTCTAGCGGGAGGGATACGCAGTATTTT
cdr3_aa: CASSLVSSGRDTQYF

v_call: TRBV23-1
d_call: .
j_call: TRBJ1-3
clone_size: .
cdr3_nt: TGCGCCAGCAGTCCCCCGGCGTCATCTGGAAACACCATATATTTT
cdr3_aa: CASSPPASSGNTIYF

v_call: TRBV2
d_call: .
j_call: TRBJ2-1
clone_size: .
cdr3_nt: TGTGCCAGCACCTCGGGAGACAATGAGCAGTTCTTC
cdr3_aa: CASTSGDNEQFF

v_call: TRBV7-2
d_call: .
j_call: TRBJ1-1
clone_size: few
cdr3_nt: TGTGCCAGCAGCTTAGGGGCGATCACTGAAGCTTTCTTT
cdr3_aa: CASSLGAITEAFF

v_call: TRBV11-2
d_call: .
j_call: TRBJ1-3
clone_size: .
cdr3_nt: TGTGCCAGCAGCTTAGTTTACAGGGCTGGAAACACCATATATTTT
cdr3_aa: CASSLVYRAGNTIYF

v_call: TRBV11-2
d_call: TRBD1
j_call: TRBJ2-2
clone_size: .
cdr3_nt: TGTGCCACCCTCCGGGACAGGCACACCGGGGAGCTGTTTTTT
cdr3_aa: CATLRDRHTGELFF

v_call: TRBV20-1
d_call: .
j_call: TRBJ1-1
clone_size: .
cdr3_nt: TGCAGTGCTAGAGTGGGATTCTTT
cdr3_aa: CSARVGFF

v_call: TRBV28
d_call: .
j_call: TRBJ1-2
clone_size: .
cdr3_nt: TGTGCCAGCAGTTTACCCGTGGGCAGGGATGCTGGCTACACCTTC
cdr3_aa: CASSLPVGRDAGYTF

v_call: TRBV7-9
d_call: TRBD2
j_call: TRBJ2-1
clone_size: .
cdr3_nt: TGTGCCAGCAGCTTATTAGCGGGAGGTTCCTACAATGAGCAGTTCTTC
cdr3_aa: CASSLLAGGSYNEQFF

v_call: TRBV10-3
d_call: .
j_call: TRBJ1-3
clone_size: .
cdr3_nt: TGTGCCATCAGTGAAGGGGATGGAAACACCATATATTTT
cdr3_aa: CAISEGDGNTIYF

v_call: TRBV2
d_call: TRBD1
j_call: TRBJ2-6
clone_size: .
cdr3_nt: TGTGCCAGCAGGCGGGACAGGAACTCTGGGGCCAACGTCCTGACTTTC
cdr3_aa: CASRRDRNSGANVLTF

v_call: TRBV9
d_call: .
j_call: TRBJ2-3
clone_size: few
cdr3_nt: TGTGCCAGCAGCGTAGAGTCAGATACGCAGTATTTT
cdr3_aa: CASSVESDTQYF

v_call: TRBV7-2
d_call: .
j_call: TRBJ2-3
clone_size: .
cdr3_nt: TGTGCCAGCAGCCCTACCGGAGATACGCAGTATTTT
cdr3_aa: CASSPTGDTQYF

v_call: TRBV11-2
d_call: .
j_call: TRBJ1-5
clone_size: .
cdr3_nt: TGTGCCAGCAGCTTAGGGCTACTAAAGCCCCAGCATTTT
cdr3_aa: CASSLGLLKPQHF

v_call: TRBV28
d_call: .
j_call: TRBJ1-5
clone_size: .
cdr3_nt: TGTGCCACCAGGGCGAGCAATCAGCCCCAGCATTTT
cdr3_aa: CATRASNQPQHF

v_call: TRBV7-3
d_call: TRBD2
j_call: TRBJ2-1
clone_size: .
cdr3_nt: TGTGCCAGCAGCTTAGGTAGGGCGGCAAGCGGGAGTTTCAATGAGCAGTTCTTC
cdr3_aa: CASSLGRAASGSFNEQFF

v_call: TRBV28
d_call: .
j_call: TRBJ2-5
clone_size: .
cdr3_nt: TGTGCCAGCAGTTTAGGTGGGCAAGAGACCCAGTACTTC
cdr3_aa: CASSLGGQETQYF

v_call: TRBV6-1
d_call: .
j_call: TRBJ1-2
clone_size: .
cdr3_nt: TGTGCCAGCAGTGAAGCGGGGACCTATGGCTACACCTTC
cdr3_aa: CASSEAGTYGYTF

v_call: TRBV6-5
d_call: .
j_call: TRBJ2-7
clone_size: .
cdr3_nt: TGTGCCAGTTCCCTCCGACGATCAGACTACGAGCAGTACTTC
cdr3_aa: CASSLRRSDYEQYF

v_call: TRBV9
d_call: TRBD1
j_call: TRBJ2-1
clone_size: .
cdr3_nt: TGTGCCAGCAGCCCAACAGGGGGCTCGTCCTACAATGAGCAGTTCTTC
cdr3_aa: CASSPTGGSSYNEQFF

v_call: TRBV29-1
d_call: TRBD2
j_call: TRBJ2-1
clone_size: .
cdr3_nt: TGCAGCGTGACACTAGCGGGAGTTCTCAATGAGCAGTTCTTC
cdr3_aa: CSVTLAGVLNEQFF

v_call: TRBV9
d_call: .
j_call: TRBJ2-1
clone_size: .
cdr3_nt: TGTGCCAGCAGCGTAGCGGGGGACCTCTACAATGAGCAGTTCTTC
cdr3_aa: CASSVAGDLYNEQFF

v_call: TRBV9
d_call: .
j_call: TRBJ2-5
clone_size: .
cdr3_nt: TGTGCCAGCAGCGTTAGGGACCTGGGGGGCGAGACCCAGTACTTC
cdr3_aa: CASSVRDLGGETQYF

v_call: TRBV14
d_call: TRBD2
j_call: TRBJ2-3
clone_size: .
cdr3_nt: TGTGCCAGCAGCAGGACTAGCGGGAGCACAGATACGCAGTATTTT
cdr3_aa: CASSRTSGSTDTQYF

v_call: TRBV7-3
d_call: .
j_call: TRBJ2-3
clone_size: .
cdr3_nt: TGTGCCAGCAGTGGAAATCGGGATACGCAGTATTTT
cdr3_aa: CASSGNRDTQYF

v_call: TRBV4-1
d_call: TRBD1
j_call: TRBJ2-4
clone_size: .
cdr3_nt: TGCGCCAGCAGCCAAGTAGGGGGACAGGGGGTTGTAGCCAAAAACATTCAGTACTTC
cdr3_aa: CASSQVGGQGVVAKNIQYF

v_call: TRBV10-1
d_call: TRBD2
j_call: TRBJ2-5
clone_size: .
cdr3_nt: TGCGCCAGCAGTGATTCCGGGACTACCGTGGAAGAGACCCAGTACTTC
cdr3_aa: CASSDSGTTVEETQYF

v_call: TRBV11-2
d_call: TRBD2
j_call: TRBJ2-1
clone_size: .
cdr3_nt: TGTGCCAGCAGCCTACTAGCGGGAGACAATGAGCAGTTCTTC
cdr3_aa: CASSLLAGDNEQFF

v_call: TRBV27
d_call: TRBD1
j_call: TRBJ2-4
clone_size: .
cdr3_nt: TGTGCCAGCATTATCCACGGGACAGGGGGTAGGTATTCCAAAAACATTCAGTACTTC
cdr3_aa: CASIIHGTGGRYSKNIQYF

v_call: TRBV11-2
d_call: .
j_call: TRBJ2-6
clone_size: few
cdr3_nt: TGTGCCAGCAGCACGAGCTGGGCCAACGTCCTGACTTTC
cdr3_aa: CASSTSWANVLTF

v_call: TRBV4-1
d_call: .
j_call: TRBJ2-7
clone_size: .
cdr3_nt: TGCGCCAGCAGCAAAGGCTGGGACCACTCCTACGAGCAGTACTTC
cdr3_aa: CASSKGWDHSYEQYF

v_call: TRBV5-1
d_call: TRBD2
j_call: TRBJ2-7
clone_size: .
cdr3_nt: TGCGCCAGCAGCCCAGGACTAGCGGGAGACGGCTCCTACGAGCAGTACTTC
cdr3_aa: CASSPGLAGDGSYEQYF

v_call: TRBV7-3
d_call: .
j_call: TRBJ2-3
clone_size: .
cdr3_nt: TGTGCCAGCAGCTTAACGGCGCAGACAGATACGCAGTATTTT
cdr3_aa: CASSLTAQTDTQYF

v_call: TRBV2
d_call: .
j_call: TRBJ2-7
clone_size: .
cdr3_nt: TGTGCCAGCAGTGAAGAGAGAGGTTCCTACGAGCAGTACTTC
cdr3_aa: CASSEERGSYEQYF

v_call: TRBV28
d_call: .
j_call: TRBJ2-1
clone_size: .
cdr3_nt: TGTGCCACCCTTCGGGGCGGGGACATTTACAATGAGCAGTTCTTC
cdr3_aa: CATLRGGDIYNEQFF

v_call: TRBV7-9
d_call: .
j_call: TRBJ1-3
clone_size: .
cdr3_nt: TGTGCCAGCAGCTTTTCCAGGAGATCCGGAAACACCATATATTTT
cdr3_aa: CASSFSRRSGNTIYF

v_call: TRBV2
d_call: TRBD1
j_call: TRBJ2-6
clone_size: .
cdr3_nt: TGTGCCAGCAGTGAGGACAGGGTACGCTCTGGGGCCAACGTCCTGACTTTC
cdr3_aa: CASSEDRVRSGANVLTF

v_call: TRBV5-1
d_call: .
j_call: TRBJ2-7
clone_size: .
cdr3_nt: TGCGCCAGCAGCAACCCCTCTGGCGCCGCCTACGAGCAGTACTTC
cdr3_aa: CASSNPSGAAYEQYF

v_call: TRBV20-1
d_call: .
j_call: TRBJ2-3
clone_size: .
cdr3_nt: TGCAGCCCCACCGGGCCGCAGTATTTT
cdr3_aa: CSPTGPQYF

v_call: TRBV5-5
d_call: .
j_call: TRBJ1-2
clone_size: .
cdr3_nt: TGTGCCAGCAGCTCCGGGGGGACCCTGGGTCATAATGGCTACACCTTC
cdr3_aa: CASSSGGTLGHNGYTF

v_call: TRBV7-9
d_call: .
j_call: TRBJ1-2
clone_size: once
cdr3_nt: TGTGCCAGCAGCTTACAGGACAAGGATGGCTACACCTTC
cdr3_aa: CASSLQDKDGYTF

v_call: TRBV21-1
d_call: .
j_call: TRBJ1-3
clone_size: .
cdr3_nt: TGTGCCAGCAGCAAAGAGGTCGGTGACTCTGGAAACACCATATATTTT
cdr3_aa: CASSKEVGDSGNTIYF

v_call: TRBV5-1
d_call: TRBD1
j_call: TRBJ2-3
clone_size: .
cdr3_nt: TGCGCCAGCAGAACCGGGACAGGGTACTCGGATACGCAGTATTTT
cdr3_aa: CASRTGTGYSDTQYF

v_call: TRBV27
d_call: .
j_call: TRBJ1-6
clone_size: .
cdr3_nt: TGTGCCAGCAGTCTTAGGACCAATTCACCCCTCCACTTT
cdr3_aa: CASSLRTNSPLHF

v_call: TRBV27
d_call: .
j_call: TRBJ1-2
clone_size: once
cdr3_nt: TGTGCCAGCAGACTTGACGCTAACTATGGCTACACCTTC
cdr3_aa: CASRLDANYGYTF

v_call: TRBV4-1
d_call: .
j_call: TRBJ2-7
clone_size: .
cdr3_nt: TGCGCCAGCAGCCAAGCCAGGGCTAGGCTATCCTACGAGCAGTACTTC
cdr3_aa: CASSQARARLSYEQYF

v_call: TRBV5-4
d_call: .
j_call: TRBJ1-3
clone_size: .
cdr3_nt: TGTGCCAGCAGCTTGGCCCAGGGGACTGGAAACACCATATATTTT
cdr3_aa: CASSLAQGTGNTIYF

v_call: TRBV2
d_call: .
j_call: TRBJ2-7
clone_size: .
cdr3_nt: TGTGCCAGCAGGGACGGCCGCACATACGAGCAGTACTTC
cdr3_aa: CASRDGRTYEQYF

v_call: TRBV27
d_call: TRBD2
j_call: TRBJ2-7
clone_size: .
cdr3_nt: TGTGCCAGCAGTTCCGGGACTAGCGCGAAGGGGGTTTGGGAGCAGTACTTC
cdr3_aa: CASSSGTSAKGVWEQYF

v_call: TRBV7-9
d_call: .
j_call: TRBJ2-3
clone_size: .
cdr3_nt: TGTGCCAGCAGCTCGGTCGGGGACCCCACAGATACGCAGTATTTT
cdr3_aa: CASSSVGDPTDTQYF

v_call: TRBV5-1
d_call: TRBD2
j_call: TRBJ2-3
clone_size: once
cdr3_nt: TGCGCCAGCAGCTCTAGCGGGAGAACAGATACGCAGTATTTT
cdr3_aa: CASSSSGRTDTQYF

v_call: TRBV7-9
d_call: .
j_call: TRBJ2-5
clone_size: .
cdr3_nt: TGTGCCAGCAGCCCCTGGGTGATCGGGGGCGGAGAGACCCAGTACTTC
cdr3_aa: CASSPWVIGGGETQYF

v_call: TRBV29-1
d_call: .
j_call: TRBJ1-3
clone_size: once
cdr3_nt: TGCAGCGTTAGGTCCCCGGGGGGACCTGGAAACACCATATATTTT
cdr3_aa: CSVRSPGGPGNTIYF

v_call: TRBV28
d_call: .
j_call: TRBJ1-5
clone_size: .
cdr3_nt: TGTGCCAGCAGTGCTAGGGATCAGCCCCAGCATTTT
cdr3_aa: CASSARDQPQHF

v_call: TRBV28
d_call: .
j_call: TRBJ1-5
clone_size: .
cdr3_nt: TGTGCCAGCAGTTTATACAGGATTAGCAATCAGCCCCAGCATTTT
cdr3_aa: CASSLYRISNQPQHF

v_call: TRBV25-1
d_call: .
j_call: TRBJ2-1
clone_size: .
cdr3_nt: TGTGCCAGCAGTGAAAGCCAGTTAGGGAATGAGCAGTTCTTC
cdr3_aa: CASSESQLGNEQFF